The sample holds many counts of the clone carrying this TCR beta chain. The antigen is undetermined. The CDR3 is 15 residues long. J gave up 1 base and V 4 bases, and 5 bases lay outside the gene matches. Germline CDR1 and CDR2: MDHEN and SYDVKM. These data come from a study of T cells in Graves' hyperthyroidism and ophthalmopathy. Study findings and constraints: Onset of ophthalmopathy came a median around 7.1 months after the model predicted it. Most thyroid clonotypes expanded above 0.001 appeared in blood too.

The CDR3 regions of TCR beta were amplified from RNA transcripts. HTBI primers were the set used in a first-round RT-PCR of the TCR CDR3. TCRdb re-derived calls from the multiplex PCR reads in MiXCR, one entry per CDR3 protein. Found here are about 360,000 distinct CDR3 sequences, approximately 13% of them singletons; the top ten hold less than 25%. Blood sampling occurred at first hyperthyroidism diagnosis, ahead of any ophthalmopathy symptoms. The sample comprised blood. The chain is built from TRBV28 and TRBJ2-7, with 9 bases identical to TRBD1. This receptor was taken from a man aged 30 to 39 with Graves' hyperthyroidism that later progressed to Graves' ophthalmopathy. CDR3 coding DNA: TGTGCCAGCAGTTCGGGGACAGGGAGGTCCTACGAGCAGTACTTC. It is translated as CASSSGTGRSYEQYF.